This paragraph covers one T cell receptor beta chain sequence. Its antigen is currently unknown. TCRdb keeps only in-frame clones here, not all; method: immunoSEQ multiplex PCR. Among more than 250,000 clones listed, about 92% were seen once. The entry originates in a study of T cell responses to AZD1222 COVID-19 vaccine. The CDR3 length is 14 residues. CDR1 SGHRS and CDR2 YFSETQ come from the germline V gene. V lost 7 bases to trimming and J lost 5 bases; unmatched junction nucleotides: 9. Study-level points and caveats: Seropositive status at baseline applied to only a handful of AZD1222 recipients. Unmutated variant regions are reportedly the target of nearly half of TCRs that are spike-specific. Repertoire samples came only from after the peak T cell response. The sample set comprised mostly white British donors with more females, and clonal diversity was possibly underestimated.

V usage is TRBV5-1 and J usage is TRBJ2-5; 9 bases fit TRBD1. This receptor was taken from an adult in good health. Source: peripheral blood, taken on day 0 of AZD1222 vaccination. The CDR3 protein is CASSDRGAGETQYF. The CDR3 DNA sequence: TGCGCCAGCTCCGACAGGGGGGCAGGTGAGACCCAGTACTTC.